A selection of T cell receptor beta chains follows, all from one sample in a study of blood T cell repertoires in COVID-19. Here immunoSEQ multiplex PCR was the method, and the copy in TCRdb shows in-frame clones only, minus some. The sample includes approximately 490,000 clones, about 88% of them seen just once. What was sequenced was PBMCs or T cells enriched from blood (not recorded which). Source of these receptors: a woman aged 55-69 years who had recovered from COVID-19. CDR3s include the opening cysteine and the closing phenylalanine or tryptophan. The D gene is left open where the match is weak. Only part of the rows carry a size: once, few, many, or a class if the clone is expanded.

>TRBV24-1|TRBJ1-4|.|.
CATSDSGLRNEKLFF
TGTGCCACCAGTGACTCAGGGCTCCGTAATGAAAAACTGTTTTTT
>TRBV2|TRBJ1-4|.|.
CASSPGRNEKLFF
TGTGCCAGCAGCCCCGGTCGGAATGAAAAACTGTTTTTT
>TRBV6-5|TRBJ2-4|.|.
CASSPTAENIQYF
TGTGCCAGCAGTCCAACAGCTGAAAACATTCAGTACTTC
>TRBV21-1|TRBJ2-3|.|.
CASSEAATGGVTDTQYF
TGTGCCAGCAGCGAAGCCGCGACAGGGGGTGTGACAGATACGCAGTATTTT
>TRBV11-2|TRBJ1-5|.|.
CASSLDSGSNQPQHF
TGTGCCAGCAGCTTAGATTCGGGGAGCAATCAGCCCCAGCATTTT
>TRBV7-9|TRBJ1-4|.|TRBD1
CASSPSDRVGEKLFF
TGTGCCAGCAGCCCATCGGACAGGGTAGGTGAAAAACTGTTTTTT
>TRBV9|TRBJ2-3|once|.
CASSAVGVMSTDTQYF
TGTGCCAGCAGCGCCGTCGGGGTGATGAGCACAGATACGCAGTATTTT
>TRBV19|TRBJ2-3|.|.
CASSFGLFRDTQYF
TGTGCCAGTAGTTTTGGTTTGTTCCGGGATACGCAGTATTTT
>TRBV3-1/TRBV3-2|TRBJ2-7|.|.
CASSTRQSYEQYF
TGTGCCAGCAGTACCAGACAGAGCTACGAGCAGTACTTC
>TRBV7-7|TRBJ2-3|.|TRBD1
CASSLGQGTDTQYF
TGTGCCAGCAGCCTGGGACAGGGAACAGATACGCAGTATTTT
>TRBV6-5|TRBJ2-1|.|TRBD2
CASSSYLAGELNEQFF
TGTGCCAGCAGTTCCTATCTAGCGGGGGAACTCAATGAGCAGTTCTTC
>TRBV28|TRBJ1-2|.|.
CASSLSQVDATENYGYTF
TGTGCCAGCAGTTTAAGCCAAGTCGATGCGACAGAGAACTATGGCTACACCTTC
>TRBV20-1|TRBJ1-1|.|.
CSASWGGHMNTEAFF
TGCAGTGCTAGTTGGGGAGGGCACATGAACACTGAAGCTTTCTTT
>TRBV29-1|TRBJ1-2|.|.
CSVVSGDGYTF
TGCAGCGTTGTATCGGGGGACGGCTACACCTTC
>TRBV12-5|TRBJ1-5|.|.
CASATGRDYQPQHF
TGTGCTAGTGCCACAGGCAGGGACTATCAGCCCCAGCATTTT
>TRBV30|TRBJ2-7|.|.
CAWRRGSDEQYF
TGTGCCTGGAGGAGAGGTAGCGACGAGCAGTACTTC
>TRBV11-2|TRBJ2-2|.|.
CASSFKGLGAANTGELFF
TGTGCCAGCAGCTTTAAGGGACTCGGCGCCGCGAACACCGGGGAGCTGTTTTTT
>TRBV7-2|TRBJ2-7|.|TRBD2
CASSQISGDLYEQYF
TGTGCCAGCAGCCAAATTAGCGGGGACTTATACGAGCAGTACTTC
>TRBV20-1|TRBJ1-1|.|.
CSLRGGTEAFF
TGCAGCCTTCGAGGGGGCACTGAAGCTTTCTTT
>TRBV20-1|TRBJ2-7|.|TRBD1
CSASPGGGYEQYF
TGCAGTGCCAGTCCAGGGGGCGGGTACGAGCAGTACTTC
>TRBV4-1|TRBJ2-2|.|TRBD2
CASSQEGSGGAVGELFF
TGCGCCAGCAGCCAAGAAGGGAGCGGGGGGGCTGTCGGGGAGCTGTTTTTT
>TRBV15|TRBJ2-7|.|TRBD2
CATSRDHGGSGRDEQYF
TGTGCCACCAGCAGAGATCATGGTGGGAGCGGGAGAGACGAGCAGTACTTC
>TRBV2|TRBJ1-2|.|TRBD1
CASRGQGGGDYGYTF
TGTGCCAGCAGAGGACAGGGCGGGGGGGACTATGGCTACACCTTC
>TRBV3-1/TRBV3-2|TRBJ1-2|.|.
CASSQGQTLYGYTF
TGTGCCAGCAGCCAAGGACAGACCCTCTATGGCTACACCTTC
>TRBV15|TRBJ1-6|.|TRBD1
CATSTRQGYNSPLHF
TGTGCCACCAGCACAAGACAGGGCTATAATTCACCCCTCCACTTT
>TRBV28|TRBJ2-2|.|.
CASSLEAQGLYTGELFF
TGTGCCAGCAGTTTGGAAGCACAGGGCTTGTACACCGGGGAGCTGTTTTTT
>TRBV7-9|TRBJ1-3|once|.
CASSFSSSGNTIYF
TGTGCCAGCAGCTTTTCCAGCTCTGGAAACACCATATATTTT
>TRBV29-1|TRBJ1-1|.|TRBD1
CSADRVLGEAFF
TGCAGCGCTGACAGGGTTTTGGGTGAAGCTTTCTTT
>TRBV24-1|TRBJ2-2|.|.
CATSDSLPANTGELFF
TGTGCCACCAGTGATTCACTGCCCGCGAACACCGGGGAGCTGTTTTTT
>TRBV18|TRBJ1-1|.|TRBD1
CASSPRTGVNTEAFF
TGTGCCAGCTCACCACGGACAGGAGTCAACACTGAAGCTTTCTTT
>TRBV12-5|TRBJ2-3|once|TRBD2
CASGFLPSGGKSTDTQYF
TGTGCTAGTGGTTTCCTCCCTAGCGGGGGGAAGAGCACAGATACGCAGTATTTT
>TRBV25-1|TRBJ1-2|.|TRBD1
CASSERRGRGYTF
TGTGCCAGCAGTGAGAGGAGGGGGCGCGGCTACACCTTC
>TRBV15|TRBJ1-1|.|.
CATSRDRQGLFEAFF
TGTGCCACCAGCAGAGATCGTCAGGGACTCTTTGAAGCTTTCTTT
>TRBV7-8|TRBJ2-1|.|TRBD1
CASSRDRGHNEQFF
TGTGCCAGCAGTCGGGACAGGGGCCACAATGAGCAGTTCTTC
>TRBV6-5|TRBJ1-1|.|.
CASSLLHRNTEAFF
TGTGCCAGCAGTCTTCTACACAGGAACACTGAAGCTTTCTTT
>TRBV6-5|TRBJ1-5|.|.
CASGGQPPQPQHF
TGTGCCAGCGGAGGACAGCCTCCTCAGCCCCAGCATTTT
>TRBV28|TRBJ1-5|.|TRBD1
CASSFEDRDNQPQHF
TGTGCCAGCAGTTTTGAGGACAGGGACAATCAGCCCCAGCATTTT
>TRBV6-9|TRBJ2-7|.|TRBD1
CASTTDRGPSYEQYF
TGTGCCAGCACTACTGACAGGGGGCCTTCCTACGAGCAGTACTTC
>TRBV7-2|TRBJ2-7|.|TRBD1
CASTPGTGGFYEQYF
TGTGCCAGCACGCCCGGGACAGGTGGTTTTTACGAGCAGTACTTC
>TRBV5-4|TRBJ2-1|few|TRBD1
CASTDRGKGYNEQFF
TGTGCCAGTACCGACAGGGGAAAGGGTTACAATGAGCAGTTCTTC
>TRBV27|TRBJ2-5|.|TRBD1
CASSPGQSQETQYF
TGTGCCAGCAGTCCGGGACAGAGCCAAGAGACCCAGTACTTC
>TRBV5-8|TRBJ2-5|.|TRBD1
CASSLGTGVTRETQYF
TGTGCCAGCAGCTTGGGGACAGGGGTAACCAGAGAGACCCAGTACTTC
>TRBV28|TRBJ1-4|.|.
CASSIRGGWEKLFF
TGTGCCAGCAGCATCAGGGGCGGTTGGGAAAAACTGTTTTTT
>TRBV29-1|TRBJ1-2|.|TRBD1
CSVVQGALGYTF
TGCAGCGTTGTGCAGGGGGCGCTTGGCTACACCTTC
>TRBV5-1|TRBJ1-6|few|TRBD1
CASSLTGQITSPLHF
TGCGCCAGCAGCTTGACGGGACAGATTACTTCACCCCTCCACTTT
>TRBV6-2/TRBV6-3|TRBJ1-5|.|.
CASSYTYQPQHF
TGTGCCAGCAGTTATACATATCAGCCCCAGCATTTT
>TRBV7-6|TRBJ1-5|.|.
CASRGNTGNANQPQHF
TGTGCCAGCAGGGGGAATACAGGGAATGCGAATCAGCCCCAGCATTTT